This section outlines one T cell receptor beta chain sequence together with its context. This clone was counted between two and nine times. The antigen this receptor binds is unknown. No much larger clone is present one base from it, and per-base qualities are unavailable. These data belong to a study of blood T cell repertoires in COVID-19 (TCRdb year 2020). As for the study more broadly: Collaborator samples came from the United States, Italy and Spain and covered acute and convalescent phases of COVID-19. The prospective study material was composed of cDNA or gDNA derived from T cells, B-cell-depleted T cells, or PBMCs. Subjects who had been exposed to COVID-19, were actively infected with it, or had recovered from it provided the deeply sampled blood TCRbeta repertoires that made up the dataset. The repertoires were made available in a free public database intended to serve as a resource for research on the immune response to SARS-CoV-2. The samples were drawn from two sources: the first 160 participants of the ongoing ImmuneRACE study, and fewer than 1,500 subjects contributed by 6 global collaborators. Nearly every sample came with metadata listing a de-identified subject ID, COVID-19 status, age in years and sex. Where HLA class I and class II types were available, the types were taken from metadata supplied by the sample provider, not from assay-based typing.

TCRbeta CDR3 regions were amplified from genomic DNA using the immunoSEQ Assay, a bias-controlled multiplex PCR. The original methods were these. The number of nucleated cells in each sample was estimated from the amplification of reference gene primers within the assay. Sequence reads were collapsed and filtered to measure the absolute abundance of every unique TCRbeta CDR3 rearrangement. For each sample, productive Simpson clonality was calculated by taking the square root of Simpson's diversity index across productive rearrangements. Not all clones reach the TCRdb copy of this immuneACCESS table, which keeps in-frame sequences only. Checked studies attribute under half of the gap to unresolved V genes and leave the rest unexplained. That table furnishes V, J and clone size, whereas the DNA furnished D and trimming. The sample table shows about 170,000 clones, and 75% to 90% are seen once. The biggest ten clones account for 4% to 4.5% of the sample.

Overall study outcomes, separate from this receptor: The quantity of clinical and demographic metadata differed by source and by participant and was supplied without curation.

The germline ends are 9 bases apart after V is trimmed by 6 bases and J by 1 base. The CDR3, cysteine through phenylalanine, is 13 amino acids long. The retained sequence is limited to the CDR3, 39 bases, with the frame set at the first base. CDR1 and CDR2 were assigned from the germline V gene as MNHEY and SVGAGI. Participants in the prospective study were enrolled through a virtual design, were aged 18 to 89 years, and lived in roughly 25 United States geographic areas. In the prospective study, participants were assigned to cohorts based on the clinical history participants reported in a screening survey and a study questionnaire. Recovered participants in ImmuneRACE Cohort 3 were defined by two consecutive negative NP/OP PCR tests, clearance by a healthcare professional, or resolution of symptoms. In the prospective study, mobile phlebotomists collected whole blood, serum and a nasopharyngeal or oropharyngeal swab from each participant. Prospective study participants could optionally give additional blood draws and questionnaires over an approximately 2-month period. Blood samples from the prospective study were shipped frozen or at room temperature prior to DNA extraction.

The chain is made from TRBV6-5 and TRBJ1-1; a tentative D call is TRBD1 (6 bases match). This TCR came from a woman aged 45-59 years who had recovered from COVID-19. The sequenced material came from PBMCs or T cells enriched from blood (not recorded which). This receptor carries the CDR3 CASRRQANTEAFF. The bases are TGTGCCAGCAGGCGACAGGCGAACACTGAAGCTTTCTTT.